This is a list of T cell receptor beta chains from one sample in a study of beta chain features in type 1 diabetes. Profiling relied on immunoSEQ multiplex PCR, and the TCRdb table lists in-frame clones only, not all of them. The repertoire includes over 90,000 clones, under 30% of them detected once, and 0.53% sits in the top ten. The sequenced sample was central memory CD4+ T cells from blood. The receptors here all came from a woman in her late teens or twenties with type 1 diabetes. CDR3s include the opening cysteine and the closing phenylalanine or tryptophan. The D gene is left open where the match is weak. Clone size is given for some rows only: seen once, a few or many times, or a class if the clone is expanded.

CDR3aa: CASSPFAGGLGTDTQYF
CDR3nt: TGTGCCAGCAGCCCCTTCGCGGGAGGTTTGGGCACAGATACGCAGTATTTT
abundance: -
v_gene: TRBV7-2
d_gene: TRBD2
j_gene: TRBJ2-3

CDR3aa: CSVGQDYGYTF
CDR3nt: TGCAGCGTGGGACAGGACTATGGCTACACCTTC
abundance: -
v_gene: TRBV29-1
d_gene: TRBD1
j_gene: TRBJ1-2

CDR3aa: CASSWGQGGSGANVLTF
CDR3nt: TGTGCCAGCAGCTGGGGACAGGGGGGTTCTGGGGCCAACGTCCTGACTTTC
abundance: -
v_gene: TRBV5-6
d_gene: TRBD1
j_gene: TRBJ2-6

CDR3aa: CASSEDGTKNIQYF
CDR3nt: TGTGCCAGCAGTGAAGACGGTACCAAAAACATTCAGTACTTC
abundance: -
v_gene: TRBV6-1
d_gene: -
j_gene: TRBJ2-4

CDR3aa: CASSRTGNTEAFF
CDR3nt: TGTGCCAGCAGCCGGACAGGGAACACTGAAGCTTTCTTT
abundance: few
v_gene: TRBV5-4
d_gene: TRBD1
j_gene: TRBJ1-1

CDR3aa: CASSLTSWGPYYNEQFF
CDR3nt: TGTGCCAGCAGCTTAACGTCCTGGGGCCCCTACTACAATGAGCAGTTCTTC
abundance: few
v_gene: TRBV7-2
d_gene: -
j_gene: TRBJ2-1

CDR3aa: CASSLLGLSGTSGRGELFF
CDR3nt: TGTGCCAGCAGCTTATTGGGGCTGTCCGGGACTAGCGGGAGGGGGGAGCTGTTTTTT
abundance: -
v_gene: TRBV7-2
d_gene: TRBD2
j_gene: TRBJ2-2

CDR3aa: CASGLDLRTQYF
CDR3nt: TGTGCTAGTGGTTTGGACCTTAGAACCCAGTACTTC
abundance: many
v_gene: TRBV12-5
d_gene: -
j_gene: TRBJ2-5

CDR3aa: CASSVGFLAGGSEQYF
CDR3nt: TGTGCCAGCAGCGTAGGTTTTCTAGCGGGAGGGAGCGAGCAGTACTTC
abundance: -
v_gene: TRBV9
d_gene: TRBD2
j_gene: TRBJ2-7

CDR3aa: CASRLSGGSSYNEQFF
CDR3nt: TGTGCCAGCAGATTGAGTGGCGGGAGCTCCTACAATGAGCAGTTCTTC
abundance: -
v_gene: TRBV27
d_gene: TRBD2
j_gene: TRBJ2-1

CDR3aa: CAWSRGQRETQYF
CDR3nt: TGTGCCTGGAGTAGAGGACAAAGGGAGACCCAGTACTTC
abundance: -
v_gene: TRBV30
d_gene: -
j_gene: TRBJ2-5

CDR3aa: CAWSDPGGAGAQYF
CDR3nt: TGTGCCTGGAGCGACCCTGGGGGCGCGGGGGCCCAGTACTTC
abundance: -
v_gene: TRBV30
d_gene: -
j_gene: TRBJ2-5

CDR3aa: CASSLAGGEHQPQHF
CDR3nt: TGTGCCAGCAGCTTAGCGGGAGGGGAACATCAGCCCCAGCATTTT
abundance: -
v_gene: TRBV7-9
d_gene: -
j_gene: TRBJ1-5

CDR3aa: CASSYGRIAGAEQFF
CDR3nt: TGTGCCAGCAGTTACGGGAGGATAGCGGGAGCTGAGCAGTTCTTC
abundance: -
v_gene: TRBV6-6
d_gene: TRBD2
j_gene: TRBJ2-1

CDR3aa: CASRTRETQYF
CDR3nt: TGTGCCAGCAGAACTCGAGAGACCCAGTACTTC
abundance: few
v_gene: TRBV11-2
d_gene: -
j_gene: TRBJ2-5

CDR3aa: CASRRAGTESYEQYF
CDR3nt: TGTGCCAGCAGACGCGCCGGGACAGAGAGCTACGAGCAGTACTTC
abundance: few
v_gene: TRBV28
d_gene: TRBD1
j_gene: TRBJ2-7

CDR3aa: CASSRRARGEKLFF
CDR3nt: TGTGCCAGTAGTAGGAGGGCGCGTGGAGAAAAACTGTTTTTT
abundance: few
v_gene: TRBV19
d_gene: -
j_gene: TRBJ1-4

CDR3aa: CASSVVTGNTGELFF
CDR3nt: TGTGCCAGCAGCGTAGTCACAGGGAACACCGGGGAGCTGTTTTTT
abundance: -
v_gene: TRBV9
d_gene: -
j_gene: TRBJ2-2

CDR3aa: CASSSLSRGLYEQYF
CDR3nt: TGTGCCAGCAGCTCCCTGAGCAGGGGGCTCTACGAGCAGTACTTC
abundance: few
v_gene: TRBV5-4
d_gene: TRBD1
j_gene: TRBJ2-7

CDR3aa: CASSLGLYNEQFF
CDR3nt: TGTGCCAGCAGTCTAGGACTGTACAATGAGCAGTTCTTC
abundance: many
v_gene: TRBV2
d_gene: -
j_gene: TRBJ2-1

CDR3aa: CAISASGRDYGYTF
CDR3nt: TGTGCCATCAGTGCCTCCGGGAGGGACTATGGCTACACCTTC
abundance: -
v_gene: TRBV10-3
d_gene: -
j_gene: TRBJ1-2

CDR3aa: CASSESVSRGKETQYF
CDR3nt: TGCGCCAGCAGTGAGTCGGTCTCCAGGGGAAAAGAGACCCAGTACTTC
abundance: -
v_gene: TRBV10-1
d_gene: -
j_gene: TRBJ2-5

CDR3aa: CASSPNRDRGQLFF
CDR3nt: TGCGCCAGCAGTCCGAACCGGGACAGGGGGCAACTGTTTTTT
abundance: -
v_gene: TRBV10-1
d_gene: TRBD1
j_gene: TRBJ1-4

CDR3aa: CAWSPDRGVGKLFF
CDR3nt: TGTGCCTGGAGCCCCGACAGGGGGGTTGGAAAACTGTTTTTT
abundance: -
v_gene: TRBV30
d_gene: TRBD1
j_gene: TRBJ1-4

CDR3aa: CASSRGQGISGYTF
CDR3nt: TGTGCCAGCAGCCGGGGACAGGGCATTAGCGGCTACACCTTC
abundance: -
v_gene: TRBV7-9
d_gene: TRBD1
j_gene: TRBJ1-2

CDR3aa: CASMFAGGEKLFF
CDR3nt: TGTGCCAGTATGTTTGCAGGGGGAGAAAAACTGTTTTTT
abundance: -
v_gene: TRBV19
d_gene: TRBD1
j_gene: TRBJ1-4

CDR3aa: CASSIGARGDQPQHF
CDR3nt: TGTGCCAGTAGTATAGGGGCCAGGGGGGATCAGCCCCAGCATTTT
abundance: -
v_gene: TRBV19
d_gene: TRBD1
j_gene: TRBJ1-5

CDR3aa: CASSLADIYGYTF
CDR3nt: TGTGCCAGCAGCTTGGCGGACATTTATGGCTACACCTTC
abundance: -
v_gene: TRBV5-6
d_gene: -
j_gene: TRBJ1-2

CDR3aa: CASSGTVSSYEQYF
CDR3nt: TGTGCCAGTAGTGGGACAGTTTCCTCCTACGAGCAGTACTTC
abundance: few
v_gene: TRBV19
d_gene: TRBD1
j_gene: TRBJ2-7

CDR3aa: CASSVRPGTNTGELFF
CDR3nt: TGTGCCAGCAGCGTACGTCCCGGGACAAACACCGGGGAGCTGTTTTTT
abundance: -
v_gene: TRBV9
d_gene: -
j_gene: TRBJ2-2

CDR3aa: CASSTLGASGTETQYF
CDR3nt: TGTGCCAGCAGCACCCTCGGGGCTAGCGGGACGGAGACCCAGTACTTC
abundance: -
v_gene: TRBV5-6
d_gene: TRBD2
j_gene: TRBJ2-5

CDR3aa: CASSPRLAGVFEQYF
CDR3nt: TGCGCCAGCAGCCCCCGGCTAGCGGGAGTGTTTGAGCAGTACTTC
abundance: -
v_gene: TRBV5-1
d_gene: TRBD2
j_gene: TRBJ2-7

CDR3aa: CASCGVSNNEQFF
CDR3nt: TGTGCCAGCTGCGGAGTTTCCAACAATGAGCAGTTCTTC
abundance: few
v_gene: TRBV6-6
d_gene: -
j_gene: TRBJ2-1

CDR3aa: CASALWPLETQYF
CDR3nt: TGTGCTAGTGCCCTTTGGCCCCTGGAGACCCAGTACTTC
abundance: few
v_gene: TRBV12-5
d_gene: -
j_gene: TRBJ2-5

CDR3aa: CASSPPRTGVRSDTQYF
CDR3nt: TGTGCCAGCAGCCCACCTCGGACGGGAGTGAGGTCAGATACGCAGTATTTT
abundance: -
v_gene: TRBV9
d_gene: -
j_gene: TRBJ2-3

CDR3aa: CASSYGTGGRETQYF
CDR3nt: TGTGCCAGCAGTTACGGGACAGGGGGACGAGAGACCCAGTACTTC
abundance: -
v_gene: TRBV6-5
d_gene: TRBD1
j_gene: TRBJ2-5

CDR3aa: CASSFGGHRAYNEQFF
CDR3nt: TGTGCCAGCAGCTTTGGAGGACACAGGGCCTACAATGAGCAGTTCTTC
abundance: -
v_gene: TRBV5-4
d_gene: -
j_gene: TRBJ2-1

CDR3aa: CASSQATGAYYGYTF
CDR3nt: TGCGCCAGCAGCCAAGCCACAGGGGCATACTATGGCTACACCTTC
abundance: -
v_gene: TRBV4-3
d_gene: TRBD1
j_gene: TRBJ1-2

CDR3aa: CASSPRGGGYTF
CDR3nt: TGTGCCAGCAGCCCCCGCGGGGGTGGCTACACCTTC
abundance: -
v_gene: TRBV7-2
d_gene: -
j_gene: TRBJ1-2

CDR3aa: CASSSPRVGVNEQFF
CDR3nt: TGTGCCAGCAGTTCCCCTCGGGTAGGGGTGAATGAGCAGTTCTTC
abundance: once
v_gene: TRBV28
d_gene: -
j_gene: TRBJ2-1

CDR3aa: CASSRVGGRPYNEQFF
CDR3nt: TGTGCCAGCAGCAGAGTAGGCGGTCGTCCCTACAATGAGCAGTTCTTC
abundance: few
v_gene: TRBV7-9
d_gene: -
j_gene: TRBJ2-1

CDR3aa: CASGEGLGTEAFF
CDR3nt: TGTGCCAGTGGGGAGGGGCTAGGGACTGAAGCTTTCTTT
abundance: -
v_gene: TRBV6-1
d_gene: -
j_gene: TRBJ1-1

CDR3aa: CASSLEPQPGLDKFF
CDR3nt: TGTGCCAGCAGCTTAGAGCCCCAACCGGGACTAGATAAGTTCTTC
abundance: few
v_gene: TRBV7-2
d_gene: TRBD2
j_gene: TRBJ2-1

CDR3aa: CASSPLQVSREKLFF
CDR3nt: TGTGCCAGCAGCCCCCTACAGGTCTCAAGAGAAAAACTGTTTTTT
abundance: -
v_gene: TRBV11-2
d_gene: -
j_gene: TRBJ1-4

CDR3aa: CSVADSSYEQYF
CDR3nt: TGCAGCGTTGCGGACAGTTCCTACGAGCAGTACTTC
abundance: -
v_gene: TRBV29-1
d_gene: -
j_gene: TRBJ2-7

CDR3aa: CASTPGTGYEQYF
CDR3nt: TGCGCCAGTACGCCCGGGACAGGATACGAGCAGTACTTC
abundance: -
v_gene: TRBV5-1
d_gene: TRBD1
j_gene: TRBJ2-7

CDR3aa: CASSLAGQGAVSEQFF
CDR3nt: TGCGCCAGCAGCTTGGCCGGTCAGGGGGCGGTCAGTGAGCAGTTCTTC
abundance: few
v_gene: TRBV5-1
d_gene: TRBD1
j_gene: TRBJ2-1

CDR3aa: CASSLAGAGGQETQYF
CDR3nt: TGCGCCAGCAGCTTGGCGGGAGCGGGAGGTCAGGAGACCCAGTACTTC
abundance: -
v_gene: TRBV5-1
d_gene: TRBD2
j_gene: TRBJ2-5

CDR3aa: CASSIGPSVTYEQYF
CDR3nt: TGTGCCAGTAGTATTGGGCCTAGCGTCACGTACGAGCAGTACTTC
abundance: -
v_gene: TRBV19
d_gene: -
j_gene: TRBJ2-7

CDR3aa: CASSVGAGSYQETQYF
CDR3nt: TGTGCCAGCAGCGTAGGGGCAGGGTCGTACCAAGAGACCCAGTACTTC
abundance: -
v_gene: TRBV9
d_gene: -
j_gene: TRBJ2-5

CDR3aa: CASSLVRTSGYEQYF
CDR3nt: TGTGCCAGCAGCTTAGTAAGGACTAGCGGCTACGAGCAGTACTTC
abundance: once
v_gene: TRBV7-8
d_gene: TRBD2
j_gene: TRBJ2-7

CDR3aa: CAWTLSLEAFF
CDR3nt: TGTGCCTGGACGTTGAGTTTGGAAGCTTTCTTT
abundance: few
v_gene: TRBV30
d_gene: -
j_gene: TRBJ1-1

CDR3aa: CASSRQGPGEEQYF
CDR3nt: TGTGCCAGCAGCCGACAGGGCCCGGGAGAGGAGCAGTACTTC
abundance: -
v_gene: TRBV7-3
d_gene: -
j_gene: TRBJ2-7

CDR3aa: CASSFLGLAGGQETQYF
CDR3nt: TGCGCCAGCAGCTTTCTAGGACTAGCGGGAGGGCAAGAGACCCAGTACTTC
abundance: -
v_gene: TRBV5-1
d_gene: TRBD2
j_gene: TRBJ2-5